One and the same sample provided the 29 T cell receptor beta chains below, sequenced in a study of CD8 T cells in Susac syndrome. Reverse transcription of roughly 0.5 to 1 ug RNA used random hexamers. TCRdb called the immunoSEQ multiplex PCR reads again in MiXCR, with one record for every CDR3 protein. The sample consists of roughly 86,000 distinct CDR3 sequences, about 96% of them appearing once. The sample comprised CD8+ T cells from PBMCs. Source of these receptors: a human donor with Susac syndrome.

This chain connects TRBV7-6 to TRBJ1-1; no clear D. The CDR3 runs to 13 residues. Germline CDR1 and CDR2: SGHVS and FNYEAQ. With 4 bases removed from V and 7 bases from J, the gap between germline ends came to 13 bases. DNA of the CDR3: TGTGCCAGCAGCTATAACCCCGGCAGTGAAGCTTTCTTT. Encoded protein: CASSYNPGSEAFF.

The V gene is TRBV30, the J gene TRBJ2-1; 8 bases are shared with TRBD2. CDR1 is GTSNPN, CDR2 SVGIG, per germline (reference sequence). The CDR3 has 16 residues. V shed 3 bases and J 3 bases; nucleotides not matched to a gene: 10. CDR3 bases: TGTGCCTGGAGCCCCGGGGCGGGGGGACTCTACAATGAGCAGTTCTTC. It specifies CAWSPGAGGLYNEQFF.

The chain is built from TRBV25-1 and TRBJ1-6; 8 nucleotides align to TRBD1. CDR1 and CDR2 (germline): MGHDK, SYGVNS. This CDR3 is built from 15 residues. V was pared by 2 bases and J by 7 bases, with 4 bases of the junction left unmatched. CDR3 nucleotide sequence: TGTGCCAGCAGTGAAGACAGGGGAGGCAATTCACCCCTCCACTTT. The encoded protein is CASSEDRGGNSPLHF.

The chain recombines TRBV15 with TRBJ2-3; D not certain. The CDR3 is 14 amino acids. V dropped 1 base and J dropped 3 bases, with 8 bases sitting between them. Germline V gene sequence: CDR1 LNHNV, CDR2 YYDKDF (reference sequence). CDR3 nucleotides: TGTGCCACCAGCAGAGGTACGACTACAGATACGCAGTATTTT. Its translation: CATSRGTTTDTQYF.

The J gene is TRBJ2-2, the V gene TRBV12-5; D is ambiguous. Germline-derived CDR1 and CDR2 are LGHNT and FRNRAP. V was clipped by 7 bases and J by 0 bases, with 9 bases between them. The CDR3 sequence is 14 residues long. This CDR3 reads CASAADPNTGELFF. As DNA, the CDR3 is TGTGCTAGTGCCGCCGACCCGAACACCGGGGAGCTGTTTTTT.

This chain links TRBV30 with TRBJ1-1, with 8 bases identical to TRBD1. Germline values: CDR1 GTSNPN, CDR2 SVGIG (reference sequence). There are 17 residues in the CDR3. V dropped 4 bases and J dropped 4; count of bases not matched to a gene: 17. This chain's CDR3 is CAWTEGPRGLLVTEAFF. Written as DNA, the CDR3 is TGTGCCTGGACCGAGGGTCCCAGGGGGCTCCTTGTCACTGAAGCTTTCTTT.

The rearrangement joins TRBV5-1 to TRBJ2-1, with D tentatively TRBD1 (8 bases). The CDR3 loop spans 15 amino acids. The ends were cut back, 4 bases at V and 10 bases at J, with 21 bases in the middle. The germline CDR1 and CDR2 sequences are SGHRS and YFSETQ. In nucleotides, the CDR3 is TGCGCCAGCAGCCTCGGACAGGGAGGGGGCATCGAGCAGTTCTTC. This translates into CASSLGQGGGIEQFF.

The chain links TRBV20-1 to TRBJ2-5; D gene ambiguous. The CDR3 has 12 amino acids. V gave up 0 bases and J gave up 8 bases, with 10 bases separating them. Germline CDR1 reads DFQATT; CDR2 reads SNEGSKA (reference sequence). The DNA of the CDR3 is TGCAGTGCTAGAGATCCTGAGTCAACCCAGTACTTC. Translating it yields CSARDPESTQYF.

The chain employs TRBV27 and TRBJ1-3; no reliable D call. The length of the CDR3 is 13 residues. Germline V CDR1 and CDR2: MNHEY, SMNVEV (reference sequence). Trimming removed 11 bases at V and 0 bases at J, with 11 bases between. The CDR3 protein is CASSLSSGNTIYF. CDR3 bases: TGTGCCTCCAGTTTGAGCTCTGGAAACACCATATATTTT.

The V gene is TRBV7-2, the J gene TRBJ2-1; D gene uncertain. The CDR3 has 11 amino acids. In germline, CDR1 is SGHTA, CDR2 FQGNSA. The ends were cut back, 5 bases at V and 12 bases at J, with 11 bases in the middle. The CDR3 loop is CASSVGRGQFF. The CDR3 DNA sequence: TGTGCCAGCAGCGTCGGTCGAGGGCAGTTCTTC.

The CDR3 here is CATSRAQAAEYNEQFF. Here the CDR3 DNA reads TGTGCCACCAGCAGAGCCCAAGCGGCCGAATACAATGAGCAGTTCTTC. The chain couples TRBV15 to TRBJ2-1, with a tentative D call TRBD2 (5 bases). Germline V gene sequence: CDR1 LNHNV, CDR2 YYDKDF (reference sequence). The CDR3 spans 16 residues. V was trimmed by 1 base and J by 4 bases, leaving 14 bases between them.

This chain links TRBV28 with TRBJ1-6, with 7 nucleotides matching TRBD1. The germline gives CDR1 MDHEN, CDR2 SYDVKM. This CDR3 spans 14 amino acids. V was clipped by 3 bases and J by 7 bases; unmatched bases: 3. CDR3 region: CASSFPGGNSPLHF. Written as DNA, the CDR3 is TGTGCCAGCAGTTTCCCAGGGGGGAATTCACCCCTCCACTTT.

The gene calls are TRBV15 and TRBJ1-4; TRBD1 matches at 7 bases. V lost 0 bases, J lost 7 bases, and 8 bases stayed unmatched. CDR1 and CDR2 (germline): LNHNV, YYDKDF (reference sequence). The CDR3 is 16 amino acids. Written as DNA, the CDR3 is TGTGCCACCAGCAGAGATCGAGCAGGGGGAGGTGAAAAACTGTTTTTT. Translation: CATSRDRAGGGEKLFF.

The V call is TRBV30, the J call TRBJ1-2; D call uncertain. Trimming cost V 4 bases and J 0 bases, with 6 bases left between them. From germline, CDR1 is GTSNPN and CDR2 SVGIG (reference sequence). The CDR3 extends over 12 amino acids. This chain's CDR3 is CAWTDTNYGYTF. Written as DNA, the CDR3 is TGTGCCTGGACAGATACTAACTATGGCTACACCTTC.

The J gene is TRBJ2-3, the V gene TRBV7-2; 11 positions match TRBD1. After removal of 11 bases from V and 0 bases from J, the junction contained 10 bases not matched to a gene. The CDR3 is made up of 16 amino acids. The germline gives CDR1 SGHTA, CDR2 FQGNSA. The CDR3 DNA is TGTGCCTCGCGAGGACAGGGGGCCATTAGCACAGATACGCAGTATTTT. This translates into CASRGQGAISTDTQYF.

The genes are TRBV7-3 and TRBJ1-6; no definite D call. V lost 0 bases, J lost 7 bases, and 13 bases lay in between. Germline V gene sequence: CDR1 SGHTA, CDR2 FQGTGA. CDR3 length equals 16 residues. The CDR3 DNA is TGTGCCAGCAGCTTAACGACGGCCAGCCCCAATTCACCCCTCCACTTT. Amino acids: CASSLTTASPNSPLHF. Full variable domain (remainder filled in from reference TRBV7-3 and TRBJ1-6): GAGVSQTPSNKVTEKGKYVELRCDPISGHTALYWYRQSLGQGPEFLIYFQGTGAADDSGLPNDRFFAVRPEGSVSTLKIQRTERGDSAVYLCASSLTTASPNSPLHFGNGTRLTVT.

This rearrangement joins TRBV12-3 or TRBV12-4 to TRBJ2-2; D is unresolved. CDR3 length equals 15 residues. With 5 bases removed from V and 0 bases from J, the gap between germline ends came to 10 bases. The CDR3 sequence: CASSGGPPNTGELFF. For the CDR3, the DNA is TGTGCCAGCAGTGGTGGGCCCCCGAACACCGGGGAGCTGTTTTTT.

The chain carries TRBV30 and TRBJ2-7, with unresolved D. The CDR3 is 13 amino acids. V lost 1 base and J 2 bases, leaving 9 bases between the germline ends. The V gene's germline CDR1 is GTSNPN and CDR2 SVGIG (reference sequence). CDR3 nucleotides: TGTGCCTGGAGTGGTGCAAGTGCCTACGAGCAGTACTTC. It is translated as CAWSGASAYEQYF. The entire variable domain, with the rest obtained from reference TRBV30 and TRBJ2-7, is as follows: SQTIHQWPATLVQPVGSPLSLECTVEGTSNPNLYWYRQAAGRGLQLLFYSVGIGQISSEVPQNLSASRPQDRQFILSSKKLLLSDSGFYLCAWSGASAYEQYFGPGTRLTVT.

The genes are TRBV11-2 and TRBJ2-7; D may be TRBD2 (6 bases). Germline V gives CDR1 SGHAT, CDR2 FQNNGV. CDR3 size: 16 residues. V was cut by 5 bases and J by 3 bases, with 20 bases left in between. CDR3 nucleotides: TGTGCCAGCAGCCCCAACTTCCGGGACTTGGGCTACGAGCAGTACTTC. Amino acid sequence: CASSPNFRDLGYEQYF.

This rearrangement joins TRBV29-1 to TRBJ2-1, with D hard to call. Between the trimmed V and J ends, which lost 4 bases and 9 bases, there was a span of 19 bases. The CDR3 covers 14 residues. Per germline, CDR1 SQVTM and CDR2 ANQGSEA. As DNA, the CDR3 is TGCAGCGTTGTTCCGGCCAGTGGGTGGGGTGAGCAGTTCTTC. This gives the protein CSVVPASGWGEQFF.

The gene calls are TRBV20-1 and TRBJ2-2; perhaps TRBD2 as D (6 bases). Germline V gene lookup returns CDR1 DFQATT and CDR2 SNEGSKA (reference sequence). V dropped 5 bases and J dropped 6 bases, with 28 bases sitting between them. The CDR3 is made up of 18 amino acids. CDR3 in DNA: TGCAGTGCTGTACCACAAGGGACGGAGGGCTTGAGGGCCGGGGAGCTGTTTTTT. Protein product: CSAVPQGTEGLRAGELFF.

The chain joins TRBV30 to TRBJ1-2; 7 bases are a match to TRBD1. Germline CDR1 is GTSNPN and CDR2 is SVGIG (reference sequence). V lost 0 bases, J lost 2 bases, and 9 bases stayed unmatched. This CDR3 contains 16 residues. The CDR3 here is CAWSVQGGQRNYGYTF. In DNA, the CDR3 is TGTGCCTGGAGTGTACAAGGGGGCCAGCGGAACTATGGCTACACCTTC. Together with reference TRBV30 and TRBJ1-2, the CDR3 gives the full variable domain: SQTIHQWPATLVQPVGSPLSLECTVEGTSNPNLYWYRQAAGRGLQLLFYSVGIGQISSEVPQNLSASRPQDRQFILSSKKLLLSDSGFYLCAWSVQGGQRNYGYTFGSGTRLTVV.

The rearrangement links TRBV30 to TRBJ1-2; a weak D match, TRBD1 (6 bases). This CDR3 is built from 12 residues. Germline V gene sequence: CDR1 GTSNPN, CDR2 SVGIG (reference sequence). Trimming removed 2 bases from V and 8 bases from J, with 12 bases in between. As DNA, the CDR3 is TGTGCCTGGAGTTCAGCAGGGGAAGGCTACACCTTC. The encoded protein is CAWSSAGEGYTF.

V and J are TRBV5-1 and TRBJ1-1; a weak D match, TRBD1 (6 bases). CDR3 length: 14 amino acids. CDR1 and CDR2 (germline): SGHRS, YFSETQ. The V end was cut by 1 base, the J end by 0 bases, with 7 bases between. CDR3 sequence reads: CASSLTGMNTEAFF. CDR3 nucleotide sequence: TGCGCCAGCAGCTTGACAGGGATGAACACTGAAGCTTTCTTT.

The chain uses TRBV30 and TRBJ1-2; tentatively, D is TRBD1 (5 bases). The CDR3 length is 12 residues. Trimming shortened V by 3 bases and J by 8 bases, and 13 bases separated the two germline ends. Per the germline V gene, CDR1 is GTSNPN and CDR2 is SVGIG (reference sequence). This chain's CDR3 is CAWSRTEGGYTF. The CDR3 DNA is TGTGCCTGGAGCAGGACGGAGGGGGGCTACACCTTC.

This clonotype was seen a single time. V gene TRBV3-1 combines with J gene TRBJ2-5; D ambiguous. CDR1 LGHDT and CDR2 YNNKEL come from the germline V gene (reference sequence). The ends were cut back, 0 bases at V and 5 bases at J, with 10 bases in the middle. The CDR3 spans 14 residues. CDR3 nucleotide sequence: TGTGCCAGCAGCCAAGATTTCGGTGTGGAGACCCAGTACTTC. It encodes CASSQDFGVETQYF.

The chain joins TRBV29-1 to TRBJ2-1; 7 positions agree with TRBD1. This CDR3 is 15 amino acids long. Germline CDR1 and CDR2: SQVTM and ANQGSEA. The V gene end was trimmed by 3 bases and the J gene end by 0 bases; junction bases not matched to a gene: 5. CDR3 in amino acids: CSVDSSGGSYNEQFF. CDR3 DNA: TGCAGCGTTGATAGTTCAGGGGGCTCCTACAATGAGCAGTTCTTC.

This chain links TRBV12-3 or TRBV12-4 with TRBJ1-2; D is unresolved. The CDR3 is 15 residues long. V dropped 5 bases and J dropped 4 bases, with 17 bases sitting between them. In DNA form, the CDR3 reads TGTGCCAGCAGTCCCCCGGCGGACGGTCCCTATGGCTACACCTTC. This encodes CASSPPADGPYGYTF.

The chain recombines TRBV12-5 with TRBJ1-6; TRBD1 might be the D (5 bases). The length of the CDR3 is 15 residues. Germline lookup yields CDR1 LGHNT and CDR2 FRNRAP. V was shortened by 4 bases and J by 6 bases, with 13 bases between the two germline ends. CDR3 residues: CASGSPWGGNSPLHF. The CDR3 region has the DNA TGTGCTAGTGGTTCCCCCTGGGGCGGTAATTCACCCCTCCACTTT.